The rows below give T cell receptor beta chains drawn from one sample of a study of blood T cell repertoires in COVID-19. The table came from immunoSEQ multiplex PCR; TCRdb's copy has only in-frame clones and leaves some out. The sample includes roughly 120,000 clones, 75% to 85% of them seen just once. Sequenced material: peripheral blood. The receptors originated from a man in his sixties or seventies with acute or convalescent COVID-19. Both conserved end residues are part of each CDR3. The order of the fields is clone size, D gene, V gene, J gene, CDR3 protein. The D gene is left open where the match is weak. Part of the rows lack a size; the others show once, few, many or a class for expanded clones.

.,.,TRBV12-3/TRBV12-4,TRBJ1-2,CATGGGTEYGYTF
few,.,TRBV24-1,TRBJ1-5,CATQGYSNQPQHF
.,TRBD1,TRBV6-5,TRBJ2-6,CASKTGSGANVLTF
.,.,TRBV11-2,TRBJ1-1,CASTADSREAFF
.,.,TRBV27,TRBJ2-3,CASSLSSPGWDTQYF
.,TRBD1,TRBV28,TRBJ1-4,CASSLQTGFREKLFF
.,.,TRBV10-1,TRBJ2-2,CASRTNRGSIYTGELFF
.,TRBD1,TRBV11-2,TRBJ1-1,CASSYHGTGDHPDTEAFF
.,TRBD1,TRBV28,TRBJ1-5,CASSGVGDRISNQPQHF
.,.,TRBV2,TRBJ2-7,CASSGAYEQYF
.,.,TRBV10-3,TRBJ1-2,CAISENREYGYTF
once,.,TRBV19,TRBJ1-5,CASSIGTVGNQPQHF
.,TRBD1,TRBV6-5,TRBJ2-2,CANSQGAHTGELFF
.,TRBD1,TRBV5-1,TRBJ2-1,CASSTTGGSYNEQFF
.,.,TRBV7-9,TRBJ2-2,CASIVGVGELFF
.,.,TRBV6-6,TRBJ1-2,CASSTDSGTYYGYTF
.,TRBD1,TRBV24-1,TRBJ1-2,CATSDPGQGPLGGYTF
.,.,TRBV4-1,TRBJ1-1,CASSQDPQGVWEAFF
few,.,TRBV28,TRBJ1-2,CASRSDRSYGYTF
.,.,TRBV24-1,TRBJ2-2,CATSGAGYTGELFF
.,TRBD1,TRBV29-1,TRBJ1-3,CSVTGTGGFGNTIYF
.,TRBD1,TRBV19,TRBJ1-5,CASSPDRGRQPQHF
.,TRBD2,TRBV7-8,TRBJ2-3,CASSTSGRSPTDTQYF
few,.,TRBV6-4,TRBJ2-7,CASSDYLPKFYEQYF
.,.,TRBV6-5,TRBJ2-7,CASSYQGSYEQYF
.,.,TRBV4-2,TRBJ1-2,CASSQDRRESPTF
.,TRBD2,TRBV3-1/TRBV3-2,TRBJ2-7,CASSQGSAGGFSGQYF
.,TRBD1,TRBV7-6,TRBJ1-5,CASSLAGQGSQPQHF
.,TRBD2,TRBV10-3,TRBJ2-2,CAISSGTSGNTGELFF
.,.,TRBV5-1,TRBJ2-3,CASSPGLTHVDTQYF
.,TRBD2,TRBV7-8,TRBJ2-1,CASSSGKNEQFF
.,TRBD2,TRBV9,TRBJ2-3,CASSGTLAGADTQYF
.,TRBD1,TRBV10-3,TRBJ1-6,CAISKQGDNSPLHF
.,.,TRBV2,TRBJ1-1,CASSDLGGRDEAFF
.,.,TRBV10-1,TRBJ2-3,CASGNRDGGADTQYF
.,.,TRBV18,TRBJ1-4,CASSSSGFTNEKLFF
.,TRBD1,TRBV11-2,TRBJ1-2,CASSLSGQGVISTF
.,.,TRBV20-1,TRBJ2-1,CSASRGAGYNEQFF
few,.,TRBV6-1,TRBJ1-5,CASSEALVGNQPQHF
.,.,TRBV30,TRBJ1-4,CAWSVEYYRVPNEKLFF
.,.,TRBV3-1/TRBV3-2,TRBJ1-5,CASSQGRHQPQHF